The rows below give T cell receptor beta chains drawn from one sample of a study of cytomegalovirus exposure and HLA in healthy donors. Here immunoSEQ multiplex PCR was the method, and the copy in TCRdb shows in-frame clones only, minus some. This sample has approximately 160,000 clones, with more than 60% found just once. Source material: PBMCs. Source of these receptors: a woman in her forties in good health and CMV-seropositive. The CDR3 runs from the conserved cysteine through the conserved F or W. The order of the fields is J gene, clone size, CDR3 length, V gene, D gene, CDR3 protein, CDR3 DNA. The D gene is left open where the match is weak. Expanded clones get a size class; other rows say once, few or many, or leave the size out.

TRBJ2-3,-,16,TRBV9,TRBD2,CASSVTSGGQVYTQYF,TGTGCCAGCAGCGTTACTAGCGGGGGGCAGGTTTATACGCAGTATTTT
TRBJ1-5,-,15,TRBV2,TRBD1,CASRGQVPSNQPQHF,TGTGCCAGCAGGGGACAGGTTCCTAGCAATCAGCCCCAGCATTTT
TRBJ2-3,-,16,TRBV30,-,CAWSTPTNSGTDTQYF,TGTGCCTGGAGCACCCCCACCAACTCGGGCACAGATACGCAGTATTTT
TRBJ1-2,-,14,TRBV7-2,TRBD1,CASSFPGQGNGYTF,TGTGCCAGCAGCTTCCCGGGACAGGGGAATGGCTACACCTTC
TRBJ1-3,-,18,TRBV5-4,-,CASSYSWNRKPSGNTIYF,TGTGCCAGCAGCTACTCGTGGAACAGAAAACCATCTGGAAACACCATATATTTT
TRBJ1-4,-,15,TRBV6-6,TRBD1,CASRRSGGAQEKLFF,TGTGCCAGCAGGAGATCAGGGGGCGCACAAGAAAAACTGTTTTTT
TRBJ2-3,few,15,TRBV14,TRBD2,CASSSGTSVTDTQYF,TGTGCCAGCAGTAGCGGGACTAGCGTCACAGATACGCAGTATTTT
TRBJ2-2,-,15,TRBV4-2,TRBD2,CASSPSGSNTGELFF,TGTGCCAGCAGCCCTAGCGGGTCGAACACCGGGGAGCTGTTTTTT
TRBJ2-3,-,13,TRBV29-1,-,CSVVRDIADTQYF,TGCAGCGTCGTCCGTGACATTGCAGATACGCAGTATTTT
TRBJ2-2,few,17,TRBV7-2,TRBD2,CASSLTARGGAVGELFF,TGTGCCAGCAGCCTCACGGCTCGCGGGGGGGCGGTCGGGGAGCTGTTTTTT
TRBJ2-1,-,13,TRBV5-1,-,CASRVGSGNEQFF,TGCGCCAGCAGGGTTGGGTCGGGAAATGAGCAGTTCTTC
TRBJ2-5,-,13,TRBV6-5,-,CASSFGGRETQYF,TGTGCCAGCAGTTTTGGCGGCAGAGAGACCCAGTACTTC
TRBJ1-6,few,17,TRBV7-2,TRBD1,CASSLGGQGSYNSPLHF,TGTGCCAGCAGCTTAGGGGGACAGGGTTCCTATAATTCACCCCTCCACTTT
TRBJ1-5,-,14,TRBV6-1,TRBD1,CASSSGTEYQPQHF,TGTGCCAGCAGCTCCGGGACAGAATATCAGCCCCAGCATTTT
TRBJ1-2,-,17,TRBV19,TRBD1,CASSSRDRGLSGYGYTF,TGTGCCAGTAGTTCCCGGGACAGGGGGCTCAGTGGATATGGCTACACCTTC
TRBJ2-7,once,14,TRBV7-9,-,CASSLSGTHYEQYF,TGTGCCAGCAGCTTATCGGGGACACACTACGAGCAGTACTTC
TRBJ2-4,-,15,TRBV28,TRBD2,CASSLGGTRGNIQYF,TGTGCCAGCAGTTTGGGGGGGACTCGCGGAAACATTCAGTACTTC
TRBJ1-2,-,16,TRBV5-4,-,CASSPTLQIRGFGYTF,TGTGCCAGCAGCCCAACCTTACAGATAAGGGGATTTGGCTACACCTTC
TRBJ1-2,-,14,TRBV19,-,CASSSTGIGYGYTF,TGTGCCAGTAGTTCAACAGGGATTGGCTATGGCTACACCTTC
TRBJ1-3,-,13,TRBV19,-,CASSSRAGNTIYF,TGTGCCAGTAGTTCCAGGGCTGGAAACACCATATATTTT
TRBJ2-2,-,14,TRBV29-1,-,CSVGVAGSTGELFF,TGCAGCGTTGGTGTGGCGGGGTCGACCGGGGAGCTGTTTTTT
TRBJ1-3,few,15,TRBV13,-,CASSRVGQSGNTIYF,TGTGCCAGCAGTCGTGTTGGGCAATCTGGAAACACCATATATTTT
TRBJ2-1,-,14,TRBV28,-,CASSSPDILGEQFF,TGTGCCAGCAGTTCCCCAGACATTTTGGGTGAGCAGTTCTTC
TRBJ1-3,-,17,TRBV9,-,CASSVDPGSPSGNTIYF,TGTGCCAGCAGCGTAGACCCGGGATCCCCTTCTGGAAACACCATATATTTT
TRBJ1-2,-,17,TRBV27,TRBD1,CASSPGQTFGINYGYTF,TGTGCCAGCAGCCCGGGACAGACGTTTGGGATTAACTATGGCTACACCTTC
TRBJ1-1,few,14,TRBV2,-,CASRGAPLNTEAFF,TGTGCCAGCCGAGGAGCACCTTTGAACACTGAAGCTTTCTTT
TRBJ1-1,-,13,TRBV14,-,CASRSSGGTEAFF,TGTGCCAGCAGGTCAAGCGGTGGGACTGAAGCTTTCTTT
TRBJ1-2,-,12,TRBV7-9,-,CSSSNRDYGYTF,TGTTCCAGCAGCAACAGGGACTACGGCTACACCTTC
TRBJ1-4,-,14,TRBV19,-,CASSIDRSTARLFF,TGTGCCAGTAGTATCGACAGATCCACAGCGCGTCTGTTTTTT
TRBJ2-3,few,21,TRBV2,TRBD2,CASSDGTGLAKAALGTDTQYF,TGTGCCAGCAGTGATGGGACGGGACTAGCGAAGGCCGCCCTTGGCACAGATACGCAGTATTTT
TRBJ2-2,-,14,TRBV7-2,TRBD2,CASSRGGPTGELFF,TGTGCCAGCAGCCGCGGGGGGCCGACCGGGGAGCTGTTTTTT
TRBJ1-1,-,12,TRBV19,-,CASSIQNTEAFF,TGTGCCAGTAGTATTCAAAACACTGAAGCTTTCTTT
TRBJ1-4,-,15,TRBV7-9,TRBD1,CASSSGQGVGEKLFF,TGTGCCAGCAGCTCGGGACAGGGTGTGGGTGAAAAACTGTTTTTT
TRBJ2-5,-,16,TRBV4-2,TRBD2,CASSQSSGGAEETQYF,TGTGCCAGCAGCCAGAGTAGCGGGGGGGCCGAAGAGACCCAGTACTTC
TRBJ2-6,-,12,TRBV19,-,CASDSGANGLTF,TGTGCCAGCGATTCTGGGGCCAACGGCCTGACTTTC
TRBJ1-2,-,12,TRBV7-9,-,CASSYGESSYTF,TGTGCCAGCAGCTATGGAGAATCAAGCTACACCTTC
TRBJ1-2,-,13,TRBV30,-,CAWSPQGFYGYTF,TGTGCCTGGAGCCCCCAGGGGTTCTATGGCTACACCTTC
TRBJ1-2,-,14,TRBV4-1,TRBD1,CASSQVGTADGYTF,TGCGCCAGCAGCCAAGTCGGGACAGCTGATGGCTACACCTTC
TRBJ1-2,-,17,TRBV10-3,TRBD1,CAIAGAMNTGGADGYTF,TGTGCCATCGCCGGAGCTATGAATACAGGGGGCGCGGATGGCTACACCTTC
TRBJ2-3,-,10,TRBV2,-,CASLSGTQYF,TGTGCCAGCCTTAGCGGTACGCAGTATTTT
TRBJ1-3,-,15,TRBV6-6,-,CASRPPGRSGNTIYF,TGTGCCAGCAGACCCCCCGGTCGCTCTGGAAACACCATATATTTT
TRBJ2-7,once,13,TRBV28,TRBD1,CASSLGTAYEQYF,TGTGCCAGCAGTCTTGGGACAGCCTACGAGCAGTACTTC
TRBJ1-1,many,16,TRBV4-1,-,CASSQEGRGSYTEAFF,TGCGCCAGCAGCCAAGAAGGGAGGGGATCCTACACTGAAGCTTTCTTT
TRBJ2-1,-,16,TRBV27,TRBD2,CASSLFGLAAYNEQFF,TGTGCCAGCAGCTTATTCGGGCTAGCGGCATACAATGAGCAGTTCTTC
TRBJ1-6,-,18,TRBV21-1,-,CASSKALGGRGVASPLHF,TGTGCCAGCAGCAAAGCGCTAGGAGGGAGGGGCGTCGCTTCACCCCTCCACTTT
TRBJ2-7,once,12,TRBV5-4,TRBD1,CASSGQGYEQYF,TGTGCCAGCTCCGGACAGGGCTACGAGCAGTACTTC
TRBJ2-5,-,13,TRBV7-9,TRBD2,CSSRASGGETQYF,TGTTCCAGCCGTGCTAGCGGGGGTGAGACCCAGTACTTC
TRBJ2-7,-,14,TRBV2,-,CASNSNRGQGRVYF,TGTGCCAGCAACTCGAATAGGGGACAAGGGCGGGTGTACTTC
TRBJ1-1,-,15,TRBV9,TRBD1,CASSVGTGSNTEAFF,TGTGCCAGCAGCGTAGGGACAGGGTCGAACACTGAAGCTTTCTTT
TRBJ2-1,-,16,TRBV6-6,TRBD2,CASSYSNAGGLNEQFF,TGTGCCAGCAGTTACTCGAATGCGGGGGGTTTGAATGAGCAGTTCTTC
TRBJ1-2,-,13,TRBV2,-,CASKARQTGGYTF,TGTGCCAGCAAAGCTAGACAGACGGGTGGCTACACCTTC